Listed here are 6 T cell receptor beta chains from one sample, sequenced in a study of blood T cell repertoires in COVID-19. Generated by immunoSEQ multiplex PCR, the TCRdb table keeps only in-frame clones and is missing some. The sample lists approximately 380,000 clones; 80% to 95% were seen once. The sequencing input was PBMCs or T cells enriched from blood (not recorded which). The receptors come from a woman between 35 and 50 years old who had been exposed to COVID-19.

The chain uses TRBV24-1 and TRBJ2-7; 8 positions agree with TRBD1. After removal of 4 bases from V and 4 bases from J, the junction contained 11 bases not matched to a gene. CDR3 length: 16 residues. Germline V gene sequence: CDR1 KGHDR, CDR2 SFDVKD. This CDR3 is CATSDQGQGRLYEQYF. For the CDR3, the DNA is TGTGCCACCAGTGACCAAGGACAGGGACGGCTTTACGAGCAGTACTTC.

CDR3 DNA sequence: TGCAGCGTGGGGACAGACCCTAACTATGGCTACACCTTC. Protein: CSVGTDPNYGYTF. The rearrangement links TRBV29-1 to TRBJ1-2; TRBD1 agrees at 7 bases. The germline V gene encodes CDR1 SQVTM and CDR2 ANQGSEA. V dropped 6 bases and J dropped 0; count of bases not matched to a gene: 4. The CDR3 loop spans 13 amino acids.

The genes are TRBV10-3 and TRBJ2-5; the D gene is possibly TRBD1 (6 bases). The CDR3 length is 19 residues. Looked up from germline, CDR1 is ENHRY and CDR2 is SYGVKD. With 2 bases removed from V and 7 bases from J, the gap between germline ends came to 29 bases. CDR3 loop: CAISETRTPDRPRRVTQYF. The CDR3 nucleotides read TGTGCCATCAGTGAGACCCGCACGCCTGACAGGCCCCGTAGGGTGACCCAGTACTTC.

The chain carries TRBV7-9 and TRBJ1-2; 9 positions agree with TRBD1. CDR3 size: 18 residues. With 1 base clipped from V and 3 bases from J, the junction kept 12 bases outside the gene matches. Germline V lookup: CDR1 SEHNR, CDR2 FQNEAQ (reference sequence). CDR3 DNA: TGTGCCAGCAGCTTAGTTTGGGGGACAGGGAATACTCACTATGGCTACACCTTC. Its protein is CASSLVWGTGNTHYGYTF. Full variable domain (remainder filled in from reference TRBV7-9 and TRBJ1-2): DTGVSQNPRHKITKRGQNVTFRCDPISEHNRLYWYRQTLGQGPEFLTYFQNEAQLEKSRLLSDRFSAERPKGSFSTLEIQRTEQGDSAMYLCASSLVWGTGNTHYGYTFGSGTRLTVV.

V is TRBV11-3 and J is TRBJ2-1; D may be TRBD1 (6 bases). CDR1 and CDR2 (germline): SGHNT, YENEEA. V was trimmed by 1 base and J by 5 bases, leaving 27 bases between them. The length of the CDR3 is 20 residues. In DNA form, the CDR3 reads TGTGCCAGCAGCTTAGGAACCGGGACATGGGGCCTTGTAGGTGACAATGAGCAGTTCTTC. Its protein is CASSLGTGTWGLVGDNEQFF.

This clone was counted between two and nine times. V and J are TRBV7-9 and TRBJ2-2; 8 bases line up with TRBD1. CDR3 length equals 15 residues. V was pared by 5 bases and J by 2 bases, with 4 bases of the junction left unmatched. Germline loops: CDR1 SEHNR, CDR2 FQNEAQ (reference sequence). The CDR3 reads CASSPTGANTGELFF. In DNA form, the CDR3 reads TGTGCCAGCAGCCCGACAGGGGCCAACACCGGGGAGCTGTTTTTT.